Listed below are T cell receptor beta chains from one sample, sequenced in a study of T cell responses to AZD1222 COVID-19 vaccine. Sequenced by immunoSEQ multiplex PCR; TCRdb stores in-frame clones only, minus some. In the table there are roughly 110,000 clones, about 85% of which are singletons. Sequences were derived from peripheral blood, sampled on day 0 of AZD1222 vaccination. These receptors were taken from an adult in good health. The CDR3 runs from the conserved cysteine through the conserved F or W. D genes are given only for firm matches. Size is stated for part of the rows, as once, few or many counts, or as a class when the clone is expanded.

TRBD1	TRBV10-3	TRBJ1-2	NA	TGTGCCATCAGTGTAGGGGGCGGAACTTATGGCTACACCTTC	CAISVGGGTYGYTF
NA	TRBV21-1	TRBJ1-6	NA	TGTGCCAGCAGCAAACGTGTAACAGGGGGAAAAGAAGAATCCTATAATTCACCCCTCCACTTT	CASSKRVTGGKEESYNSPLHF
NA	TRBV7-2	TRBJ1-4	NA	TGTGCCAGCAGCCTTCACAGGGCGGCTAATGAAAAACTGTTTTTT	CASSLHRAANEKLFF
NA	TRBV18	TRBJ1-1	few	TGTGCCAGCTCACCAGGGATGAACACTGAAGCTTTCTTT	CASSPGMNTEAFF
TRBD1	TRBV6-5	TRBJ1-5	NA	TGTGCCAGCAGCGGGACAGGGTATCAGCCCCAGCATTTT	CASSGTGYQPQHF
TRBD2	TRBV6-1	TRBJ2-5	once	TGTGCCAGCAGTGAAAGCGAGGCGGGGGTCCAAGAGACCCAGTACTTC	CASSESEAGVQETQYF
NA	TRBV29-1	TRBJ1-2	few	TGCAGCGTTTCTGGACAGAACTATGGCTACACCTTC	CSVSGQNYGYTF
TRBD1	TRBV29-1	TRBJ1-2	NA	TGCAGCGTCCCGGGGACAGTCTATGGCTACACCTTC	CSVPGTVYGYTF
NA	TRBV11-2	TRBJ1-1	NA	TGTGCCAGCAGCTTAGCCGGCCGGAACACTGAAGCTTTCTTT	CASSLAGRNTEAFF
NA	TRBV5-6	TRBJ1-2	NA	TGTGCCAGCAGCCTCAGGAACTATGGCTACACCTTC	CASSLRNYGYTF
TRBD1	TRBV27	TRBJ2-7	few	TGTGCCAGCAGCCAACCGGGACAGGGCTTGCACGAGCAGTACTTC	CASSQPGQGLHEQYF
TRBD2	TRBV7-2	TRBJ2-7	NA	TGTGCCAGCAGCTTAATGGGACTAGCGGCCTACGAGCAGTACTTC	CASSLMGLAAYEQYF
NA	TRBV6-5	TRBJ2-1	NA	TGTGCCAGCAGGGCCCCAGGGGACAATGAGCAGTTCTTC	CASRAPGDNEQFF
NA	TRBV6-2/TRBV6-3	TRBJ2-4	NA	TGTGCCAGCAGTGACTTAGGGGAGGGGGACATTCAGTACTTC	CASSDLGEGDIQYF
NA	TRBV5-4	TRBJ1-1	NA	TGTGCCAGCAGCAGGGGGGAGAACACTGAAGCTTTCTTT	CASSRGENTEAFF
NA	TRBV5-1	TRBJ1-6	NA	TGCGCCAGCAGCTTGGATTGGTCCGATTCACCCCTCCACTTT	CASSLDWSDSPLHF
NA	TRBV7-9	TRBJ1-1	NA	TGTGCCAGCAGCTTAGGGGGGGGCAGCGCCACTGAAGCTTTCTTT	CASSLGGGSATEAFF
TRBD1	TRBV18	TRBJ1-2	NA	TGTGCCAGCTCACCACCGGGGACAGGGTCTTATTATGGCTACACCTTC	CASSPPGTGSYYGYTF
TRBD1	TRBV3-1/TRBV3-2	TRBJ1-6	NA	TGTGCCAGCAGCCATCGGACAGGGCAATCACCCCTCCACTTT	CASSHRTGQSPLHF
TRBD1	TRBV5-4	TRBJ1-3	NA	TGTGCCAGCAGCCCTGGGACAGGGCTTGGAAACACCATATATTTT	CASSPGTGLGNTIYF
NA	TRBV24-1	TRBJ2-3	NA	TGTGCCACCAGTGATTTGACGGGGGGCAATACGCAGTATTTT	CATSDLTGGNTQYF
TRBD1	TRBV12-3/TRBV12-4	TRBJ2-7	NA	TGTGCCAGCAGTCGAGGACAGGGGTACGAGCAGTACTTC	CASSRGQGYEQYF
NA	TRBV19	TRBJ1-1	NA	TGTGCCAGTAGTATGGGAGTTAGAACAGCGAACACTGAAGCTTTCTTT	CASSMGVRTANTEAFF
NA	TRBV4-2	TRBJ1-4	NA	TGTGCCAGCAGCCAAGGAGAGGGCTCGGATGAAAAACTGTTTTTT	CASSQGEGSDEKLFF
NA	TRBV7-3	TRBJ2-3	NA	TGTGCCAGCAGTCTGAAAGGGGGGGCACTCGATACGCAGTATTTT	CASSLKGGALDTQYF
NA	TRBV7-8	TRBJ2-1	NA	TGTGCCAGCAGCCGCTACAACAATGAGCAGTTCTTC	CASSRYNNEQFF
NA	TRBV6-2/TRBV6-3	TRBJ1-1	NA	TGTGCCAGCAGTTACCCGAGTGTCGGCACTGAAGCTTTCTTT	CASSYPSVGTEAFF
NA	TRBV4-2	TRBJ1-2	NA	TGTGCCAGCAGCCAACCTTCGGGGGGCGTTTCGGGAGGCTACACCTTC	CASSQPSGGVSGGYTF
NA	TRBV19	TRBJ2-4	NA	TGTGCCAGTAGGAAACAGGGAGGCAAAAACATTCAGTACTTC	CASRKQGGKNIQYF
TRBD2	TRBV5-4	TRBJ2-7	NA	TGTGCCAGCAGTCTAGCGGGAGGTCCTCTCTACGAGCAGTACTTC	CASSLAGGPLYEQYF
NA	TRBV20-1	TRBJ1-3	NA	TGCAGTGCTAGTAGGGGAAACACCATATATTTT	CSASRGNTIYF
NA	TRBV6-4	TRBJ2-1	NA	TGTGCCAGCAGTGACGAGGGGGGGTTTTACAATGAGCAGTTCTTC	CASSDEGGFYNEQFF
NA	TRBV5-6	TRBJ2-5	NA	TGTGCCAGCAGCTTGAACAGGGAGGAGACCCAGTACTTC	CASSLNREETQYF
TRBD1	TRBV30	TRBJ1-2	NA	TGTGCCTGGAGTGTACTGGGCAGGGGGACCTATGGCTACACCTTC	CAWSVLGRGTYGYTF
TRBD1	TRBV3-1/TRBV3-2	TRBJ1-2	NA	TGTGCCAGCAGCCAAGATTCCACAGGGGGCCATGGCTACACCTTC	CASSQDSTGGHGYTF
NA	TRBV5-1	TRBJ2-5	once	TGCGCCAGCAGTCCTCCTGGGGAGGCCCAGTACTTC	CASSPPGEAQYF
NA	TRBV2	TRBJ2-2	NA	TGTGCCAGCCGAGAGGGGGGGGCGCAGACCGGGGAGCTGTTTTTT	CASREGGAQTGELFF
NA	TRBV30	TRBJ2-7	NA	TGTGCCTGGAGTGTACTCAACGAGCAGTACTTC	CAWSVLNEQYF
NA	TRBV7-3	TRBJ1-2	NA	TGTGCCAGCAGCGAAGGGACGACTATTCGGGGCTACACCTTC	CASSEGTTIRGYTF
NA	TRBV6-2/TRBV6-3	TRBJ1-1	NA	TGTGCCAGCAGTTGGACAGAGAACACTGAAGCTTTCTTT	CASSWTENTEAFF
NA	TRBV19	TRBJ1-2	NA	TGTGCCAGTAGGTCGGGGCCGCTCTATGGCTACACCTTC	CASRSGPLYGYTF
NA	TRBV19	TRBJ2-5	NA	TGTGCCAGTAGTATAGGGGCGGCAGCCCGAGAGACCCAGTACTTC	CASSIGAAARETQYF
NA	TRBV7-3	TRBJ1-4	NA	TGTGCCAGCAGCCTCAATGGGGGTGAAAAACTGTTTTTT	CASSLNGGEKLFF
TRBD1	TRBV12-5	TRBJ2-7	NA	TGTGCTAGTGGTAAAGGGACAGGGGGATCCTACGAGCAGTACTTC	CASGKGTGGSYEQYF
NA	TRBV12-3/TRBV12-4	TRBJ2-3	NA	TGTGCCAGCATAGAGGGGTTAACAGATACGCAGTATTTT	CASIEGLTDTQYF
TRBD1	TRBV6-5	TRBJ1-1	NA	TGTGCCAGCAGCTTCCGGGACAGGGTGCCTGAAGCTTTCTTT	CASSFRDRVPEAFF
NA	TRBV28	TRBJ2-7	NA	TGTGCCAGCAGTTTACATTACGAGCAGTACTTC	CASSLHYEQYF
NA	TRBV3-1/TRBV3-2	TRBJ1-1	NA	TGTGCCAGCCGTGGTGAGATGGGGGCGAATATTATGAACACTGAAGCTTTCTTT	CASRGEMGANIMNTEAFF
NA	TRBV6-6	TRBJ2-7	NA	TGTGCCAGCAGTGCCTACTACGAGCAGTACTTC	CASSAYYEQYF
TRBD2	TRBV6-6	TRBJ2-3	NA	TGTGCCAGCAGCTACTCTAGCGGGGGTTTTACAGATACGCAGTATTTT	CASSYSSGGFTDTQYF
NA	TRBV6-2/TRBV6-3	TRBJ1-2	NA	TGTGCCAGCAGTCATAAAGGGTATGGCTACACCTTC	CASSHKGYGYTF
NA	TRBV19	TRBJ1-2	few	TGTGCCAGTAGTATCTTGGGGGATGGCTACACCTTC	CASSILGDGYTF
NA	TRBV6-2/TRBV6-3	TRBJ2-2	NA	TGTGCCAGCAGCCTGGCGGGTTACACCGGGGAGCTGTTTTTT	CASSLAGYTGELFF